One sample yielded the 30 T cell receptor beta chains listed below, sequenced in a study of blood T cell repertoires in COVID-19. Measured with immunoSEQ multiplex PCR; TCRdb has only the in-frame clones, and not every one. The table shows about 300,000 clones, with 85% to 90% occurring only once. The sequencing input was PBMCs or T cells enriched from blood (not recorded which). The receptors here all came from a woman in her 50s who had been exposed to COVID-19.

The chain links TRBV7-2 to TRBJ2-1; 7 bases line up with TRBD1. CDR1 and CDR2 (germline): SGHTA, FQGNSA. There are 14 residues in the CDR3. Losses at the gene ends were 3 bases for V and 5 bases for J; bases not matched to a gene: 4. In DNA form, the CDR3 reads TGTGCCAGCAGCTTGGGACAGAGAAACAATGAGCAGTTCTTC. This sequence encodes CASSLGQRNNEQFF.

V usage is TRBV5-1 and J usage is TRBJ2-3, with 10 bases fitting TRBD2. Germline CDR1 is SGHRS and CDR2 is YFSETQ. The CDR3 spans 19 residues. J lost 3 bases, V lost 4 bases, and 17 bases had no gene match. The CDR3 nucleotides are TGCGCCAGCAGCCCGGGAAGCGGGGGGGCCAACTATAGAACAGATACGCAGTATTTT. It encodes CASSPGSGGANYRTDTQYF. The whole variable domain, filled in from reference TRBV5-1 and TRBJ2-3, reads KAGVTQTPRYLIKTRGQQVTLSCSPISGHRSVSWYQQTPGQGLQFLFEYFSETQRNKGNFPGRFSGRQFSNSRSEMNVSTLELGDSALYLCASSPGSGGANYRTDTQYFGPGTRLTVL.

Here the CDR3 reads CAWSVSGGRGEKLFF. In DNA, the CDR3 is TGTGCCTGGAGTGTTTCGGGGGGGCGCGGTGAAAAACTGTTTTTT. The rearrangement uses TRBV30 and TRBJ1-4; possibly TRBD1 for D (6 bases). Germline V lookup: CDR1 GTSNPN, CDR2 SVGIG (reference sequence). V dropped 0 bases and J dropped 7 bases, with 15 bases sitting between them. This CDR3 is built from 15 residues.

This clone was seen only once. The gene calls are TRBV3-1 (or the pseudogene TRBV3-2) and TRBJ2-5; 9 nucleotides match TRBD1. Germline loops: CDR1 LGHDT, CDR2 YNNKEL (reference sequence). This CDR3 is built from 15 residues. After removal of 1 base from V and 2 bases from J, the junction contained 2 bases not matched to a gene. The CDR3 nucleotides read TGTGCCAGCAGCCAAGCGGGACAGGGACAAGAGACCCAGTACTTC. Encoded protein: CASSQAGQGQETQYF.

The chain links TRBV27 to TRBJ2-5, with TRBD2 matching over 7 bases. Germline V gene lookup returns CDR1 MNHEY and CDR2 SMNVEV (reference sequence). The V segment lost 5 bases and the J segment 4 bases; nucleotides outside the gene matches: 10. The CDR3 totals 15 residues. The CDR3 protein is CASSIGGFTGETQYF. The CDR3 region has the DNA TGTGCCAGCAGTATCGGGGGGTTCACGGGAGAGACCCAGTACTTC.

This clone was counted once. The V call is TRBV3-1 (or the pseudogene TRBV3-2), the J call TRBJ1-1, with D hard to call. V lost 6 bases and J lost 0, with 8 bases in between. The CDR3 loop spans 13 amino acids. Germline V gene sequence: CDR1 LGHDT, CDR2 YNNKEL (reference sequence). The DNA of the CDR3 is TGTGCCAGCAGGCTTACAGTGAACACTGAAGCTTTCTTT. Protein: CASRLTVNTEAFF.

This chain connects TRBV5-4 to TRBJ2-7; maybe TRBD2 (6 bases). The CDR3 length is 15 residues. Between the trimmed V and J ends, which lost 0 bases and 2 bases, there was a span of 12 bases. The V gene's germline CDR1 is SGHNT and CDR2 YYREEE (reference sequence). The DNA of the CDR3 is TGTGCCAGCAGCTTGGGGGGAGGTTTGACCTACGAGCAGTACTTC. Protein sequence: CASSLGGGLTYEQYF.

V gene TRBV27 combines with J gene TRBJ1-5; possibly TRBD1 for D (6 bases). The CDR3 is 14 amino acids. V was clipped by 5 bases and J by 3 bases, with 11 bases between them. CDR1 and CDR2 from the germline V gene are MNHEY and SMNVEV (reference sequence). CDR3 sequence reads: CASSPTGLNQPQHF. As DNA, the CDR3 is TGTGCCAGCAGTCCCACAGGGCTCAATCAGCCCCAGCATTTT.

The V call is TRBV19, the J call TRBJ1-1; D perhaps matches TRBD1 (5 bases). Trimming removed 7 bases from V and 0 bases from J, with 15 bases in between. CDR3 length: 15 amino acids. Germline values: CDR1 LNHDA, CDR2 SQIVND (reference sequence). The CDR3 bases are TGTGCCAGTATCATAGGCGGGGGAATGAACACTGAAGCTTTCTTT. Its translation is CASIIGGGMNTEAFF. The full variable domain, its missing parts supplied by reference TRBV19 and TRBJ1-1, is DGGITQSPKYLFRKEGQNVTLSCEQNLNHDAMYWYRQDPGQGLRLIYYSQIVNDFQKGDIAEGYSVSREKKESFPLTVTSAQKNPTAFYLCASIIGGGMNTEAFFGQGTRLTVV.

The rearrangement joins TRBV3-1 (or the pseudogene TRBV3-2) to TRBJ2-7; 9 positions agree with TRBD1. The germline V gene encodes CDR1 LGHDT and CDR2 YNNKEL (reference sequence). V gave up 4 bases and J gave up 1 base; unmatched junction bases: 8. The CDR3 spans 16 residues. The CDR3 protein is CASSRTDGTGSYEQYF. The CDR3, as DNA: TGTGCCAGCAGCCGAACCGACGGGACAGGGTCCTACGAGCAGTACTTC.

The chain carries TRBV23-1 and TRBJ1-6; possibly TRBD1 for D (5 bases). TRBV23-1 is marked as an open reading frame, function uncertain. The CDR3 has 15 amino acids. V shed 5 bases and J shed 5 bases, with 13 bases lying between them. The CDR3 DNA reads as TGCGCCAGCAGTGGCAGGGAATCCCATAATTCACCCCTCCACTTT. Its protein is CASSGRESHNSPLHF.

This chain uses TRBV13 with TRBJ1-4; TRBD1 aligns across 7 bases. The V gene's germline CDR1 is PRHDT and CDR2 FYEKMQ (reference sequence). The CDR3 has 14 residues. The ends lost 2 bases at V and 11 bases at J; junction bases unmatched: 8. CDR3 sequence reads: CASSLLSQGRKLFF. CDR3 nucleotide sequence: TGTGCCAGCAGCTTATTGTCACAGGGGAGGAAACTGTTTTTT. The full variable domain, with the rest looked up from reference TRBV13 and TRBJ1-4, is AAGVIQSPRHLIKEKRETATLKCYPIPRHDTVYWYQQGPGQDPQFLISFYEKMQSDKGSIPDRFSAQQFSDYHSELNMSSLELGDSALYFCASSLLSQGRKLFFGSGTQLSVL.

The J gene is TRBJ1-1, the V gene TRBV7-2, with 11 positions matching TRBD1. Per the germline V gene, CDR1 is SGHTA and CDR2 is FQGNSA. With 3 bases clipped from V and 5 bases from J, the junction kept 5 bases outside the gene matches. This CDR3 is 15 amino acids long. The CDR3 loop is CASSFYGQGATEAFF. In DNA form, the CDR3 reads TGTGCCAGCAGCTTCTACGGACAGGGGGCGACTGAAGCTTTCTTT.

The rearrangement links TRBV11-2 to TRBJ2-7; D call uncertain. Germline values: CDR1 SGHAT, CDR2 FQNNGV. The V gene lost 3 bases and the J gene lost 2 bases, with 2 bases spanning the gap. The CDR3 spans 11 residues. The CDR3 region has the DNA TGTGCCAGCAGCTTCGCCTACGAGCAGTACTTC. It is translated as CASSFAYEQYF.

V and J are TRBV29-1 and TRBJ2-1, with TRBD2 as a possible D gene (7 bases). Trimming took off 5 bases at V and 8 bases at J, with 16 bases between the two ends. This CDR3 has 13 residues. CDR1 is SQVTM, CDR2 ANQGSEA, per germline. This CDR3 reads CSVFQGGAHEQFF. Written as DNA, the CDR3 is TGCAGCGTTTTCCAAGGGGGGGCCCATGAGCAGTTCTTC.

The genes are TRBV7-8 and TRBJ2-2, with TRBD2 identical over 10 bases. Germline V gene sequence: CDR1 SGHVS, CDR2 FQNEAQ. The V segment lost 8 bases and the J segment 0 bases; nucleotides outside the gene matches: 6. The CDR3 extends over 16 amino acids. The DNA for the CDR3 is TGTGCCAGCCGCCTTCTAGCGGGGGCGAACACCGGGGAGCTGTTTTTT. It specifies CASRLLAGANTGELFF.

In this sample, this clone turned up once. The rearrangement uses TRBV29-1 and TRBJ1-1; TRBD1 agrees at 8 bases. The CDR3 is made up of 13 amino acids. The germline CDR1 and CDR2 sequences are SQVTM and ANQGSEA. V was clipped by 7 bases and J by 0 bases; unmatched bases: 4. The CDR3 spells CSASRGLNTEAFF. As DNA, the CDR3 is TGCAGCGCCTCCAGGGGGCTGAACACTGAAGCTTTCTTT. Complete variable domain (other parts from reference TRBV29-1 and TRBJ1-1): SAVISQKPSRDICQRGTSLTIQCQVDSQVTMMFWYRQQPGQSLTLIATANQGSEATYESGFVIDKFPISRPNLTFSTLTVSNMSPEDSSIYLCSASRGLNTEAFFGQGTRLTVV.

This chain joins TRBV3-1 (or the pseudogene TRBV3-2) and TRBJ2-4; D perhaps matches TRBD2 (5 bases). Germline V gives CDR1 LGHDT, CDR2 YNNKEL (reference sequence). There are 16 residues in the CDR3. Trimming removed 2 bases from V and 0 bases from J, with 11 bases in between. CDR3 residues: CASSQRSGLAKNIQYF. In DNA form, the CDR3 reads TGTGCCAGCAGCCAACGGTCAGGACTAGCCAAAAACATTCAGTACTTC.

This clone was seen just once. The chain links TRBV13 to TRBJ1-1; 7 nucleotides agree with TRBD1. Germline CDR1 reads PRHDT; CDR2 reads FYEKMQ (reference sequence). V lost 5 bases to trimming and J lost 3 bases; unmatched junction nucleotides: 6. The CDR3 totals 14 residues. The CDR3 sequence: CASSQRGGDTEAFF. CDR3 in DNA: TGTGCCAGCAGCCAACGAGGGGGCGACACTGAAGCTTTCTTT.

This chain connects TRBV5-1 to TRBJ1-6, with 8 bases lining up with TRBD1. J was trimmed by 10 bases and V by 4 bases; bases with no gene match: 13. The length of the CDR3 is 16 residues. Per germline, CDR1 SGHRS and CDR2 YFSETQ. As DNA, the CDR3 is TGCGCCAGCAGCCCCGACAGGGGAAATGTTGGGTCACCCCTCCACTTT. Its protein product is CASSPDRGNVGSPLHF.

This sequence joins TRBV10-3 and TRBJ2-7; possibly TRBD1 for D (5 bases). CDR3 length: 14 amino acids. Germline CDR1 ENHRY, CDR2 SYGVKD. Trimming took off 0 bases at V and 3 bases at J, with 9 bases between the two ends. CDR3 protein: CAISESDTYYEQYF. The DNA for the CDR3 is TGTGCCATCAGTGAGTCGGACACCTACTACGAGCAGTACTTC.

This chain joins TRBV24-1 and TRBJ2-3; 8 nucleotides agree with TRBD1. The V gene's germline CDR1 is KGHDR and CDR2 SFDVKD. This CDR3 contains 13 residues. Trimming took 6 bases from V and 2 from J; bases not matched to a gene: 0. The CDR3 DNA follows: TGTGCCACCAGTCAGGGGGCCACAGATACGCAGTATTTT. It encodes CATSQGATDTQYF.

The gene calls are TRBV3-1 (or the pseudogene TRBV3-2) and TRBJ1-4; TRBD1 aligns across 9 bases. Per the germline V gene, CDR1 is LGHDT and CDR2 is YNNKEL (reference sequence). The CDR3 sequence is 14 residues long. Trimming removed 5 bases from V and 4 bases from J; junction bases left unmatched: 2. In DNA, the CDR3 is TGTGCCAGCAGCTACAGGGGGCTTAATGAAAAACTGTTTTTT. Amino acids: CASSYRGLNEKLFF.

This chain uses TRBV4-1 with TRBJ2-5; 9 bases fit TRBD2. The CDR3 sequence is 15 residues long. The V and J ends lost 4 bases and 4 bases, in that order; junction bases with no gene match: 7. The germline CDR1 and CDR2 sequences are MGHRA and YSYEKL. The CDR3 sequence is CASSLLAGSRETQYF. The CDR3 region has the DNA TGCGCCAGCAGCCTCCTAGCGGGGTCCCGAGAGACCCAGTACTTC.

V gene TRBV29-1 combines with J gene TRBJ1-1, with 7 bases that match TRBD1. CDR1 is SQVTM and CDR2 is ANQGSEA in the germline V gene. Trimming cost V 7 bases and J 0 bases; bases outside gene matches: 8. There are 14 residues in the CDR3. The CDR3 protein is CSGRTGHMNTEAFF. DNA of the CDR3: TGCAGCGGCCGGACAGGACACATGAACACTGAAGCTTTCTTT.

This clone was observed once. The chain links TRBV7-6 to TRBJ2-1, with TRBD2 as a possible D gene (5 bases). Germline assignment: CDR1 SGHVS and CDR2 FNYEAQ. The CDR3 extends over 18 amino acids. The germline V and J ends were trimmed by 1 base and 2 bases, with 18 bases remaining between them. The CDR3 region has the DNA TGTGCCAGCAGCTTAGAGGGTCTGGGAGCGGACGCCTACAATGAGCAGTTCTTC. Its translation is CASSLEGLGADAYNEQFF.

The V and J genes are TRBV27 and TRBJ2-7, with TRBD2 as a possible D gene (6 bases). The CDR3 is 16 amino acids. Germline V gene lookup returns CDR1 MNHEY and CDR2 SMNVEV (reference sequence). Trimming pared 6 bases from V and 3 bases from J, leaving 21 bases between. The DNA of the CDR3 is TGTGCCAGCAGACTATGCCGGGACTTAACCTTCTACGAGCAGTACTTC. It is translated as CASRLCRDLTFYEQYF.

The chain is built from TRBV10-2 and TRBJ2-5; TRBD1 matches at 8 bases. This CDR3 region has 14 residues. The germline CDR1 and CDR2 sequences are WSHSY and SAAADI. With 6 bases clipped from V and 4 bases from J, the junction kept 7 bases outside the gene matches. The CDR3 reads CASRADRGGETQYF. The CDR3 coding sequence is TGCGCCAGCAGGGCCGACAGGGGTGGAGAGACCCAGTACTTC.

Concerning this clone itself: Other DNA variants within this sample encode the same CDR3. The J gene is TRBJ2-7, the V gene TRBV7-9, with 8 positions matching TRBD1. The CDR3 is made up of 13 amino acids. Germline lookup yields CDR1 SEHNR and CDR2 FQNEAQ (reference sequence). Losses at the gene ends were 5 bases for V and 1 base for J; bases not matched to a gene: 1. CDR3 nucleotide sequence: TGTGCCAGCAGCCGACAGGGGTCCTACGAGCAGTACTTC. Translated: CASSRQGSYEQYF.

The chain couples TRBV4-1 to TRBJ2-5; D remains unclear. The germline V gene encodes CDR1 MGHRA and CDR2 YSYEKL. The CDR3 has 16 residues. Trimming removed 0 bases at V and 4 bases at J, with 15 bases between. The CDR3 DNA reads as TGCGCCAGCAGCCAAGATGCCCGCCCCGAGGTAGAGACCCAGTACTTC. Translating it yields CASSQDARPEVETQYF.